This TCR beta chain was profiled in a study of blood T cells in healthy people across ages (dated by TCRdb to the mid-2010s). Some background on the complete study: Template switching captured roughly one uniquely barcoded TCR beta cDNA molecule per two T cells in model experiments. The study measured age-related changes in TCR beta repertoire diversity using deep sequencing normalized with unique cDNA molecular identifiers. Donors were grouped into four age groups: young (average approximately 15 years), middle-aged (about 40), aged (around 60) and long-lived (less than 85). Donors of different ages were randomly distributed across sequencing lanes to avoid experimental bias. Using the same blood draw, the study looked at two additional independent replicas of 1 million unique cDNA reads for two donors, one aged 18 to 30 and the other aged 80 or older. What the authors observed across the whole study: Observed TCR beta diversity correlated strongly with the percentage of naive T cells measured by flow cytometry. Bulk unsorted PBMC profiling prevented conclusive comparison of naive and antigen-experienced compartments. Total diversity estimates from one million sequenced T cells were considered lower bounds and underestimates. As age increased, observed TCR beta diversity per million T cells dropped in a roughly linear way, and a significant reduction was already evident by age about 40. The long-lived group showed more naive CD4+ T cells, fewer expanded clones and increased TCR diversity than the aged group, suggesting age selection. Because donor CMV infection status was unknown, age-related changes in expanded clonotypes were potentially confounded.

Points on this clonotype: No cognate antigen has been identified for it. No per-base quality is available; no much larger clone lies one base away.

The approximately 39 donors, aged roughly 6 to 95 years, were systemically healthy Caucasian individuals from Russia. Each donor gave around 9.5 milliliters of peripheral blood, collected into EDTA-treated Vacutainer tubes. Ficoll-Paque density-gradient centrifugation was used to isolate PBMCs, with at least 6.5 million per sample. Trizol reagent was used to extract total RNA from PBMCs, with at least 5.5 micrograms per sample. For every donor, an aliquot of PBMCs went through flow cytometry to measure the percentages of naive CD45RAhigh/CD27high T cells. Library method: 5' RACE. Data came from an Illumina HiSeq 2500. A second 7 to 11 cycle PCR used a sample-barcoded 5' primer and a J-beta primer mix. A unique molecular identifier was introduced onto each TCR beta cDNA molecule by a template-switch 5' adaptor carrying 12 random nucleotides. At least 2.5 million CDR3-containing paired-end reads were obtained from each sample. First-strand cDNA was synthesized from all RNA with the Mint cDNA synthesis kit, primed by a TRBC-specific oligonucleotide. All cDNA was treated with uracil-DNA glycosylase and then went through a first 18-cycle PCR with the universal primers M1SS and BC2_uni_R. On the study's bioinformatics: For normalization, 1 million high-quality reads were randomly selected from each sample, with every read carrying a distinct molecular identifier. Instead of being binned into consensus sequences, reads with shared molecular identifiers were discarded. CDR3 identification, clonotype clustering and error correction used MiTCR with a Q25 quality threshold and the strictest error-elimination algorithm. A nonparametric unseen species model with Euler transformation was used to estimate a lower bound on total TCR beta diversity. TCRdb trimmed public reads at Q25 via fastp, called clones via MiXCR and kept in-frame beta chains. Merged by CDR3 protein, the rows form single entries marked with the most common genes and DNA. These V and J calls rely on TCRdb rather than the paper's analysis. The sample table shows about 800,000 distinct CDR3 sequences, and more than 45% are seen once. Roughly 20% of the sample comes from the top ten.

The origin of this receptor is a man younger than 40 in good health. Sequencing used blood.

At the DNA level, the sequence is TGTGCCAGCAGCACGTACTCCTACGAGCAGTACTTC. This codes for CASSTYSYEQYF. The rearranged segments are TRBV7-6 and TRBJ2-7; the D gene lacks a confident call. The germline V gene encodes CDR1 SGHVS and CDR2 FNYEAQ. CDR3 length: 12 amino acids, cysteine to phenylalanine. The DNA shown is the 36-base CDR3, in frame from base 1. The germline ends are 5 bases apart after V is trimmed by 5 bases and J by 0 bases.